This T cell receptor (beta chain) originates from a study of Graves' ophthalmopathy and Graves' hyperthyroidism. In the case of this clonotype: The junction shows a germline mismatch at one end, possibly a read error.

This CDR3 spans 14 amino acids. Germline CDR1 LNHDA, CDR2 SQIVND (reference sequence). The evidence that diagnosis relied on was clinical symptoms, serum thyroxine, TRAb, thyroid ultrasound and orbital computed tomography. Amplified material comprised TCR beta CDR3 regions derived from RNA transcripts. Following a first-round RT-PCR that used HTBI primers, a second-round multiplex PCR was carried out. From the multiplex PCR reads, TCRdb called clonotypes with MiXCR, one entry per CDR3 protein. The table records about 1.2 million distinct CDR3 sequences, about 40% of them present only once. The sequence came from an adult man with Graves' hyperthyroidism. This rearrangement joins TRBV19 to TRBJ1-5; 8 bases line up with TRBD1. Sequenced material: peripheral blood or thyroid tissue (not recorded which). The CDR3: CDSSIRGRYQPQHF. In nucleotides, the CDR3 is TGTGACAGTAGTATCAGGGGGCGTTATCAGCCCCAGCATTTT.